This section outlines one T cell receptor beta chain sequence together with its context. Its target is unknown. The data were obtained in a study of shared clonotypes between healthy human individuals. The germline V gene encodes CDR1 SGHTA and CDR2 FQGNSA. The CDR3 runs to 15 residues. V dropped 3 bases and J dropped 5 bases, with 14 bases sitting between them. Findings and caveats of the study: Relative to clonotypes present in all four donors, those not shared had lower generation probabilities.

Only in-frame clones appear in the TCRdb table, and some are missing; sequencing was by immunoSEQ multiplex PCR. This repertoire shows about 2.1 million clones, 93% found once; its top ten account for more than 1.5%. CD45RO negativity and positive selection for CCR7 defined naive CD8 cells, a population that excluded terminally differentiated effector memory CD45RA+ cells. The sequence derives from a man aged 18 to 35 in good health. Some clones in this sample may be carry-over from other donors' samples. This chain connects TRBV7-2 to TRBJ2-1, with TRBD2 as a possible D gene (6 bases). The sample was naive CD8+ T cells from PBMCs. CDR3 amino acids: CASSFPREKHNEQFF. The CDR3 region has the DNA TGTGCCAGCAGCTTCCCCCGGGAGAAGCACAATGAGCAGTTCTTC.